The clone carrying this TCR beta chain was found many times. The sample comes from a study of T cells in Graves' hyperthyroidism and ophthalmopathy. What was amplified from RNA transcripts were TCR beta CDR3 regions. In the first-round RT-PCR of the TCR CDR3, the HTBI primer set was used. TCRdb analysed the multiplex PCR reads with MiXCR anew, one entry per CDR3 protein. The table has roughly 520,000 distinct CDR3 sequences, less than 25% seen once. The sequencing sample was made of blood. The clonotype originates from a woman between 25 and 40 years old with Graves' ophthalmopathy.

DNA for the CDR3: TGTGCCAGCAGTTTATCGTGGGCACTTCAGCCCCAGCATTTT. It yields the protein CASSLSWALQPQHF. The V and J genes are TRBV28 and TRBJ1-5, with D uncertain. Per germline, CDR1 MDHEN and CDR2 SYDVKM. The CDR3 is 14 residues long. Trimming took off 1 base at V and 6 bases at J, with 10 bases between the two ends.